This entry lists 32 T cell receptor beta chains sequenced from one sample in a study of somatic mutations in cytotoxic T cells in rheumatoid arthritis. Libraries were prepared by immunoSEQ multiplex PCR; TCRdb keeps only in-frame clonotypes and omits some of them. This repertoire shows roughly 9,800 clones, around 77% found once; its top ten account for 20% to 25%. Sequenced: CD8+ T cells sorted from blood. The receptors stem from a man in his fifties in good health.

This clone has a handful of counts. V gene TRBV7-8 combines with J gene TRBJ2-1; D unclear. Germline CDR1 and CDR2: SGHVS and FQNEAQ. The V and J ends lost 5 bases and 0 bases respectively, with 14 bases between them. The CDR3 runs to 16 residues. CDR3 DNA sequence: TGTGCCAGCAGCCCTTATGTTTTGAGCTCCTACAATGAGCAGTTCTTC. Its translation is CASSPYVLSSYNEQFF.

The chain joins TRBV27 to TRBJ2-7, with 10 bases matching TRBD2. This CDR3 has 15 residues. V shed 2 bases and J 2 bases; nucleotides not matched to a gene: 3. Looked up from germline, CDR1 is MNHEY and CDR2 is SMNVEV (reference sequence). CDR3: CASSLILAGAYEQYF. In DNA, the CDR3 is TGTGCCAGCAGTTTAATTCTAGCGGGGGCCTACGAGCAGTACTTC.

This clone was recorded a few times. This chain joins TRBV28 and TRBJ2-7; 8 bases fit TRBD2. Germline trimming cut 2 bases from V and 3 bases from J; bases unmatched to any gene: 6. The CDR3 contains 15 residues. Germline values: CDR1 MDHEN, CDR2 SYDVKM. CDR3: CASSLAGGADYEQYF. CDR3 coding DNA: TGTGCCAGCAGTTTAGCCGGGGGGGCCGACTACGAGCAGTACTTC.

The V and J genes are TRBV19 and TRBJ2-7; maybe TRBD1 (5 bases). Per germline, CDR1 LNHDA and CDR2 SQIVND (reference sequence). Trimming cost V 7 bases and J 0 bases, with 25 bases left between them. This CDR3 spans 18 amino acids. CDR3 sequence (DNA): TGTGCCAGTACCCCCGAAGGGGTCGGCCGAACCTTCTCCTACGAGCAGTACTTC. Amino acids: CASTPEGVGRTFSYEQYF. Full variable domain (outside the CDR3, taken from reference TRBV19 and TRBJ2-7): DGGITQSPKYLFRKEGQNVTLSCEQNLNHDAMYWYRQDPGQGLRLIYYSQIVNDFQKGDIAEGYSVSREKKESFPLTVTSAQKNPTAFYLCASTPEGVGRTFSYEQYFGPGTRLTVT.

The gene calls are TRBV14 and TRBJ1-2; 7 bases agree with TRBD1. V shed 4 bases, J shed 7 bases, and the junction held 12 bases outside the gene matches. Germline V CDR1 and CDR2: SGHDN, FVKESK. This CDR3 region has 15 residues. CDR3 in DNA: TGTGCCAGCAGCCCTCACCCTAGGGGGCGAGGTGGCTACACCTTC. Translated, it gives CASSPHPRGRGGYTF.

The chain links TRBV2 to TRBJ1-1; D is unclear. Trimming removed 6 bases from V and 1 base from J, with 9 bases in between. This CDR3 contains 13 residues. The V gene's germline CDR1 is SNHLY and CDR2 FYNNEI. DNA for the CDR3: TGTGCCAGCAGCTCAACGGGGAACACTGAAGCTTTCTTT. This gives the protein CASSSTGNTEAFF.

In DNA form, the CDR3 reads TGTGCCAGCAGCCCTCACCTCCTCAGGGGAACTAATGAAAAACTGTTTTTT. It specifies CASSPHLLRGTNEKLFF. The rearrangement uses TRBV11-2 and TRBJ1-4, with D tentatively TRBD1 (6 bases). This CDR3 is built from 17 residues. V was shortened by 5 bases and J by 1 base, with 17 bases between the two germline ends. Germline assignment: CDR1 SGHAT and CDR2 FQNNGV.

This rearrangement joins TRBV4-3 to TRBJ2-1, with 15 bases identical to TRBD2. Germline V gene data show CDR1 as LGHNA and CDR2 as YSLEER. CDR3 length: 20 amino acids. Unmatched junction bases numbered 6, after V lost 0 bases and J lost 0 bases. CDR3 protein: CASSQEGGLAGGISYNEQFF. The CDR3 DNA reads TGCGCCAGCAGCCAAGAAGGTGGACTAGCGGGGGGGATCTCCTACAATGAGCAGTTCTTC.

This CDR3 is CAWSVLEGGYTF. Written as DNA, the CDR3 is TGTGCCTGGAGTGTACTCGAGGGTGGCTACACCTTC. The chain links TRBV30 to TRBJ1-2; D gene unclear. Trimming shortened V by 0 bases and J by 7 bases, and 9 bases separated the two germline ends. Germline values: CDR1 GTSNPN, CDR2 SVGIG (reference sequence). This CDR3 has 12 amino acids. Full variable domain (outside the CDR3, taken from reference TRBV30 and TRBJ1-2): SQTIHQWPATLVQPVGSPLSLECTVEGTSNPNLYWYRQAAGRGLQLLFYSVGIGQISSEVPQNLSASRPQDRQFILSSKKLLLSDSGFYLCAWSVLEGGYTFGSGTRLTVV.

The genes are TRBV13 and TRBJ2-7; TRBD1 aligns across 7 bases. J lost 2 bases, V lost 5 bases, and 6 bases had no gene match. The CDR3 runs 14 residues. Germline-derived CDR1 and CDR2 are PRHDT and FYEKMQ (reference sequence). This CDR3 is CASSPGDRPYEQYF. The DNA of the CDR3 is TGTGCCAGCAGCCCTGGGGACAGACCCTACGAGCAGTACTTC.

This clone was observed once. The chain couples TRBV18 to TRBJ2-5; D is unresolved. CDR1 is KGHSH, CDR2 LQKENI, per germline. The CDR3 totals 15 residues. The V and J ends lost 0 bases and 5 bases respectively, with 13 bases between them. The CDR3 DNA is TGTGCCAGCTCACCACCGGGCCGCGCACGGGAGACCCAGTACTTC. Its translation: CASSPPGRARETQYF.

This clone has only a few counts. This likely traces to a read error, being one base from a far larger clone. The rearrangement uses TRBV7-2 and TRBJ1-2; D is possibly TRBD1 (6 bases). Germline V CDR1 and CDR2: SGHTA, FQGNSA. This CDR3 is built from 14 residues. The CDR3 nucleotides are TGTGTCAGCAGCTTATTGGGGGGGGCGCAGGCTCTCTCCTTC. Its protein is CVSSLLGGAQALSF.

The CDR3 bases are TGTGCCAGCAACGGGGCTAGCGGAGTCCCAGATACGCAGTATTTT. Encoded protein: CASNGASGVPDTQYF. This chain uses TRBV9 with TRBJ2-3; 7 bases are shared with TRBD2. The CDR3 consists of 15 residues. Germline assignment: CDR1 SGDLS and CDR2 YYNGEE. J lost 4 bases, V lost 6 bases, and 11 bases had no gene match.

This chain uses TRBV7-3 with TRBJ2-1; 9 bases fit TRBD2. The V gene's germline CDR1 is SGHTA and CDR2 FQGTGA. With 5 bases clipped from V and 1 base from J, the junction kept 6 bases outside the gene matches. The CDR3 extends over 16 amino acids. Here the CDR3 reads CASSASSGISYNEQFF. In DNA form, the CDR3 reads TGTGCCAGCAGCGCTTCTAGCGGGATATCCTACAATGAGCAGTTCTTC.

By share of the sample, this clone is medium-sized. The chain is built from TRBV6-4 and TRBJ2-7; D is perhaps TRBD1 (5 bases). Deletions cut 3 bases from V and 6 bases from J, with 12 bases between. Germline CDR1 reads MRHNA; CDR2 reads SNTAGT. The CDR3 loop spans 13 amino acids. CDR3 amino acids: CASSEGEWGEQYF. CDR3 nucleotides: TGTGCCAGCAGTGAAGGGGAATGGGGCGAGCAGTACTTC.

V and J are TRBV7-3 and TRBJ2-7, with TRBD1 matching 7 bases. J was trimmed by 3 bases and V by 0 bases; bases with no gene match: 2. This CDR3 contains 14 residues. Per the germline V gene, CDR1 is SGHTA and CDR2 is FQGTGA. CDR3: CASSLTGQSYEQYF. The CDR3 DNA sequence: TGTGCCAGCAGCTTAACGGGACAGAGCTACGAGCAGTACTTC.

In its sample, this clone was seen once. V gene TRBV4-1 combines with J gene TRBJ2-5; 7 nucleotides line up with TRBD1. The J call may be in error: the DNA end matches TRBJ2-7 better. The germline V gene has CDR1 MGHRA and CDR2 YSYEKL. The CDR3 spans 16 residues. The CDR3 spells CASSQTVQGPVYEQYF. CDR3 DNA sequence: TGCGCCAGCAGCCAGACAGTACAGGGGCCAGTCTACGAGCAGTACTTC.

This clone was picked up a small number of times. The rearrangement uses TRBV30 and TRBJ1-2, with D perhaps matching TRBD1 (5 bases). The CDR3 totals 14 residues. Germline CDR1 reads GTSNPN; CDR2 reads SVGIG (reference sequence). Trimming removed 5 bases at V and 8 bases at J, with 21 bases between. CDR3 amino acids: CAWFGLPTWGGYTF. In DNA form, the CDR3 reads TGTGCCTGGTTCGGGCTCCCGACGTGGGGCGGCTACACCTTC.

V usage is TRBV4-1 and J usage is TRBJ2-7; 7 bases agree with TRBD1. CDR3 length: 16 amino acids. In germline, CDR1 is MGHRA, CDR2 YSYEKL. V lost 1 base, J lost 2 bases, and 8 bases stayed unmatched. The CDR3 is CASSQGSDRVTYEQYF. In nucleotides, the CDR3 is TGCGCCAGCAGCCAAGGTTCCGACAGGGTTACCTACGAGCAGTACTTC.

The chain employs TRBV4-3 and TRBJ1-2; 8 bases fit TRBD1. This CDR3 region has 16 residues. Germline V lookup: CDR1 LGHNA, CDR2 YSLEER. J gave up 3 bases and V 4 bases, and 10 bases lay outside the gene matches. CDR3 amino acids: CASSLLGQGADYGYTF. Written as DNA, the CDR3 is TGCGCCAGCAGCCTCCTGGGGCAGGGGGCGGACTATGGCTACACCTTC.

The rearrangement joins TRBV7-6 to TRBJ2-7; 8 bases line up with TRBD2. Per germline, CDR1 SGHVS and CDR2 FNYEAQ. The V gene end was trimmed by 6 bases and the J gene end by 7 bases; junction bases not matched to a gene: 8. CDR3 length: 13 residues. Here the CDR3 reads CASSPGRALEQYF. CDR3 nucleotide sequence: TGTGCCAGCAGTCCCGGGAGGGCCCTGGAGCAGTACTTC.

The sample holds a few counts of this clone. The chain joins TRBV4-3 to TRBJ2-6, with D perhaps TRBD2 (5 bases). This CDR3 contains 17 residues. CDR1 is LGHNA, CDR2 YSLEER, per germline. Trimming removed 0 bases from V and 0 bases from J, with 9 bases in between. Here the CDR3 reads CASSQDPGLSGANVLTF. The CDR3 DNA reads as TGCGCCAGCAGCCAAGATCCCGGACTCTCTGGGGCCAACGTCCTGACTTTC.

This clone has a single count. V is TRBV5-6 and J is TRBJ2-5; D is ambiguous. The better agreement between TRBJ2-7 and the DNA end casts doubt on the J call. Germline CDR1 reads SGHDT; CDR2 reads YYEEEE. The CDR3 runs 13 residues. Here the CDR3 DNA reads TGTGCCAGCAGCCTGGACGACATTTACGAGCAGTACTTC. This gives the protein CASSLDDIYEQYF.

The rearrangement links TRBV5-6 to TRBJ2-7; TRBD1 might be the D (6 bases). The CDR3 runs 16 residues. Germline CDR1 SGHDT, CDR2 YYEEEE. The V and J ends lost 3 bases and 3 bases respectively, with 19 bases between them. CDR3 loop: CASSWGRAGDGYEQYF. The CDR3 bases are TGTGCCAGCAGCTGGGGGCGAGCAGGGGATGGCTACGAGCAGTACTTC.

The chain uses TRBV7-2 and TRBJ1-1, with D unclear. Germline V CDR1 and CDR2: SGHTA, FQGNSA. The V gene lost 0 bases and the J gene lost 4 bases, with 9 bases spanning the gap. The length of the CDR3 is 14 residues. The CDR3 here is CASSLASTATEAFF. The CDR3 bases are TGTGCCAGCAGCTTAGCCTCTACTGCCACTGAAGCTTTCTTT.

This clone showed up just a few times. The chain has TRBV27 and TRBJ1-2, with D possibly TRBD1 on 6 matching bases. From germline, CDR1 is MNHEY and CDR2 SMNVEV (reference sequence). This CDR3 is 13 amino acids long. With 2 bases removed from V and 8 bases from J, the gap between germline ends came to 12 bases. The DNA of the CDR3 is TGTGCCAGCAGTTTAGGGGGGGCGCGCGGCTACACCTTC. The encoded protein is CASSLGGARGYTF.

About this clone: The same CDR3 also results from other DNA sequences found in this sample. The V and J genes are TRBV2 and TRBJ2-7; 9 nucleotides align to TRBD1. This CDR3 has 13 amino acids. The trim removed 7 bases at V and 6 bases at J, leaving 7 bases unmatched. The germline V gene has CDR1 SNHLY and CDR2 FYNNEI. CDR3 nucleotides: TGTGCCAGCAAGGGACAGGGAGTCCTCGAGCAGTACTTC. The encoded protein is CASKGQGVLEQYF.

This chain uses TRBV27 with TRBJ2-1; 8 positions match TRBD2. V shed 8 bases, J shed 4 bases, and the junction held 7 bases outside the gene matches. CDR1 is MNHEY and CDR2 is SMNVEV in the germline V gene (reference sequence). This CDR3 comprises 14 residues. The CDR3 spells CASGISGAYNEQFF. CDR3 in DNA: TGTGCCAGCGGCATTAGCGGGGCATACAATGAGCAGTTCTTC.

The rearrangement links TRBV5-4 to TRBJ2-1; a weak D match, TRBD1 (5 bases). Per the germline V gene, CDR1 is SGHNT and CDR2 is YYREEE (reference sequence). The CDR3 covers 14 residues. Deletions cut 0 bases from V and 8 bases from J, with 12 bases between. The CDR3: CASSLVPGADEQFF. DNA for the CDR3: TGTGCCAGCAGCTTGGTGCCTGGGGCGGATGAGCAGTTCTTC.

J is TRBJ2-6 and V is TRBV7-2; TRBD1 matches 8 bases. The CDR3 is made up of 15 amino acids. Trimming at V came to 5 bases and at J to 6 bases, leaving 6 bases not matched to a gene. CDR1 and CDR2 from the germline V gene are SGHTA and FQGNSA. This CDR3 reads CASSRGQASANVLTF. CDR3 DNA sequence: TGTGCCAGCAGCCGGGGACAGGCGTCGGCCAACGTCCTGACTTTC. The full variable domain, rest sourced from reference TRBV7-2 and TRBJ2-6, is GAGVSQSPSNKVTEKGKDVELRCDPISGHTALYWYRQSLGQGLEFLIYFQGNSAPDKSGLPSDRFSAERTGGSVSTLTIQRTQQEDSAVYLCASSRGQASANVLTFGAGSRLTVL.

V and J are TRBV13 and TRBJ2-5, with unresolved D. The CDR3 has 13 residues. Germline V gene sequence: CDR1 PRHDT, CDR2 FYEKMQ (reference sequence). The germline V and J ends were trimmed by 5 bases and 5 bases, with 12 bases remaining between them. In nucleotides, the CDR3 is TGTGCCAGCAGCGAAATGTTACGGGAGACCCAGTACTTC. Translation: CASSEMLRETQYF.

By frequency in the sample, this clone is medium-sized. V and J are TRBV6-6 and TRBJ2-6, with D possibly matching TRBD1 (6 bases). The CDR3 contains 13 residues. The ends were cut back, 4 bases at V and 10 bases at J, with 11 bases in the middle. Germline V lookup: CDR1 MNHNY, CDR2 SVGAGI (reference sequence). The CDR3 loop is CASSFQGTNVLTF. The DNA of the CDR3 is TGTGCCAGCAGTTTTCAGGGGACAAACGTCCTGACTTTC.